This T cell receptor (beta chain) is drawn from a study of T cell responses to AZD1222 COVID-19 vaccine. About this clone: What it binds is not known.

Profiled with immunoSEQ multiplex PCR; TCRdb holds only in-frame clones, not every one. The sample lists just under 90,000 clones; roughly 90% were seen once. This CDR3 contains 12 residues. V shed 7 bases and J shed 10 bases, with 12 bases lying between them. The germline gives CDR1 SGHTS, CDR2 YDEGEE. The study's findings and limits: In all cases, repertoires were sampled only after the peak T cell response. Reports say nearly half of spike-specific TCRs go after unmutated variant regions.

The chain combines TRBV5-8 with TRBJ1-6; no reliable D call. The origin of this receptor is an adult who received the AZD1222 COVID-19 vaccine. The material was peripheral blood, obtained 28 days after the second AZD1222 dose. CDR3 residues: CASRRVGSPLHF. As DNA, the CDR3 is TGTGCCAGCCGGAGGGTAGGGTCACCCCTCCACTTT.